This T cell receptor beta chain originates from a study of blood T cells in healthy people across ages. The use of a sample-barcoded 5' primer and a J-beta primer mix characterized a second PCR of roughly 7 to 11 cycles. Each cDNA molecule was tagged by a template-switch adaptor that had 12 random nucleotides. Any given sample supplied a minimum of 2.5 million CDR3-containing paired-end reads. TCRdb itself ran the 5' RACE reads through MiXCR, one entry per CDR3 protein. Among 1.5 million to 2 million distinct CDR3 sequences listed, 34% were seen once. This clonotype was seen a few times. The CDR3 runs to 15 residues. CDR1 and CDR2 (germline): SQVTM, ANQGSEA. J gave up 4 bases and V 7 bases, and 13 bases lay outside the gene matches. All donors came from Russia, were Caucasian and healthy, and spanned ages about 6 to 100. Staff drew roughly 10 milliliters of peripheral blood from each donor.

This sequence was found in a woman under 40 in good health. Material for sequencing was blood. The chain couples TRBV29-1 to TRBJ1-5; TRBD1 aligns across 7 bases. Written as DNA, the CDR3 is TGCAGCGCTGCTCATCAAGACAGGGCGAATCAGCCCCAGCATTTT. Amino acids: CSAAHQDRANQPQHF.